The entry below gives a single T cell receptor beta chain sequence along with its context. Per the original data handling: Using reference gene primer amplification, nucleated cell counts were estimated. Clones were read by immunoSEQ multiplex PCR, and TCRdb kept only the in-frame ones, dropping some. For V, J and clone size, that table is used; D and trimming come from the DNA. The sample has 150,000 or so clones, around 83% seen once. V trimming: 0 bases; J trimming: 4 bases; junction bases outside the gene matches: 5. The CDR3 is made up of 16 amino acids. CDR1 SGHTA and CDR2 FQGTGA come from the germline V gene. This record comes from a study of blood T cell repertoires in COVID-19. About the research overall: PBMCs, B-cell-depleted T cells, or T cells provided the cDNA or gDNA that made up the material.

This TCR derives from a man aged 18 to 29 with acute or convalescent COVID-19. Sequencing input: peripheral blood. This rearrangement joins TRBV7-3 to TRBJ2-3, with TRBD2 identical over 9 bases. For the CDR3, the DNA is TGTGCCAGCAGCTTAACTAGCGGGGGTATGGCAGATACGCAGTATTTT. Protein product: CASSLTSGGMADTQYF. Supplemented by reference TRBV7-3 and TRBJ2-3, the full variable domain reads GAGVSQTPSNKVTEKGKYVELRCDPISGHTALYWYRQSLGQGPEFLIYFQGTGAADDSGLPNDRFFAVRPEGSVSTLKIQRTERGDSAVYLCASSLTSGGMADTQYFGPGTRLTVL.